Each of the 23 T cell receptor beta chains below was sequenced from the same sample in a study of T-cell memory formation after mild COVID-19 (dated by TCRdb to the early 2020s). The library was prepared using 5' RACE. The sample was run on an Illumina NovaSeq 6000. The raw public data were reprocessed by TCRdb itself: fastp quality trimming at Q25, MiXCR clonotype calling, in-frame beta chains only. Rows are combined by CDR3 protein, so each entry shows the most common genes and DNA. The sample yields approximately 290,000 distinct CDR3 sequences; 15% to 20% were counted once. Jointly, the top ten make up over 20% of the sample. Sequencing was carried out using PBMCs or a T cell subset sorted from them (not recorded which). These receptors were taken from a man aged 18 to 30 who had mild COVID-19 (a few samples of this study predate the infection). The sample titles of this study are shuffled in the database, so cell type and time point are left out; the donor was told from shared clones.

The rearrangement links TRBV7-2 to TRBJ2-2; D could derive from TRBD1 or TRBD2 (5 bases each). Per germline, CDR1 SGHTA and CDR2 FQGNSA. V shed 3 bases and J shed 6 bases, with 11 bases lying between them. This CDR3 has 14 residues. CDR3 sequence: CASSFIRESGELFF. The CDR3 bases are TGTGCCAGCAGCTTCATCAGGGAGTCCGGGGAGCTGTTTTTT. The full variable domain, in which reference TRBV7-2 and TRBJ2-2 provide the parts outside the CDR3, is GAGVSQSPSNKVTEKGKDVELRCDPISGHTALYWYRQSLGQGLEFLIYFQGNSAPDKSGLPSDRFSAERTGGSVSTLTIQRTQQEDSAVYLCASSFIRESGELFFGEGSRLTVL.

This clonotype was detected ten times or more. The chain links TRBV6-2 or TRBV6-3 to TRBJ2-1, with D perhaps matching TRBD2 (5 bases). V was clipped by 8 bases and J by 4 bases, with 9 bases between them. The germline gives CDR1 MNHEY, CDR2 SVGEGT. The CDR3 covers 12 residues. The chain's CDR3 is CASLGEYNEQFF. CDR3 bases: TGTGCCAGCTTGGGAGAGTACAATGAGCAGTTCTTC.

In its sample, this clonotype was seen a few times. The chain links TRBV12-3 or TRBV12-4 to TRBJ1-1; D may be TRBD1 (5 bases). The CDR3 consists of 13 residues. Trimming stripped 6 bases from V and 8 bases from J, with 16 bases between. CDR3: CASSPRGRPEAFF. Written as DNA, the CDR3 is TGTGCCAGCAGCCCCCGGGGCAGGCCCGAAGCTTTCTTT.

The V call is TRBV20-1, the J call TRBJ2-1; possible D gene TRBD2, 6 bases. Germline loops: CDR1 DFQATT, CDR2 SNEGSKA (reference sequence). The germline V and J ends were trimmed by 3 bases and 5 bases, with 20 bases remaining between them. This CDR3 is built from 16 residues. The CDR3 DNA reads TGCAGTGCTAGGTCAGGGTCGGCGGGGCATCACAATGAGCAGTTCTTC. Protein sequence: CSARSGSAGHHNEQFF.

The chain employs TRBV7-8 and TRBJ1-5; D gene ambiguous. CDR3 length: 12 residues. Trimming cost V 2 bases and J 7 bases, with 6 bases left between them. The germline gives CDR1 SGHVS, CDR2 FQNEAQ. The CDR3 DNA is TGTGCCAGCAGCTTATGGAGGCAGCCCCAGCATTTT. Translating it yields CASSLWRQPQHF.

The sample holds a few counts of this clonotype. This chain uses TRBV28 with TRBJ2-7, with 10 bases aligning to TRBD1. CDR3 length: 15 residues. J gave up 2 bases and V 10 bases, and 11 bases lay outside the gene matches. Per germline, CDR1 MDHEN and CDR2 SYDVKM. The CDR3 coding sequence is TGTGCCACCCGGGCGCCCGGACAGGGGGCCTACGAGCAGTACGTC. Protein sequence: CATRAPGQGAYEQYV.

The V call is TRBV15, the J call TRBJ1-1; unclear D gene. V lost 3 bases and J 3 bases, leaving 8 bases between the germline ends. The germline gives CDR1 LNHNV, CDR2 YYDKDF (reference sequence). The CDR3 covers 13 residues. The CDR3 is CATSRGRDTEAFF. The CDR3 DNA reads as TGTGCCACCAGCAGGGGCCGGGACACTGAAGCTTTCTTT.

The genes are TRBV12-3 or TRBV12-4 and TRBJ2-7; TRBD1 is a possible D gene (6 bases). V was trimmed by 1 base and J by 7 bases, leaving 14 bases between them. The CDR3 has 14 residues. The CDR3 spells CASSLGGGLMEQYF. The CDR3 DNA sequence: TGTGCCAGCAGTTTAGGTGGGGGCCTTATGGAGCAGTACTTC.

This clonotype was observed a handful of times. V is TRBV20-1 and J is TRBJ2-3; 12 positions match TRBD2. The CDR3 runs 17 residues. From germline, CDR1 is DFQATT and CDR2 SNEGSKA (reference sequence). The V gene end was trimmed by 5 bases and the J gene end by 5 bases; junction bases not matched to a gene: 14. CDR3 sequence reads: CSAPLRSSGGARDTQYF. The CDR3 region has the DNA TGCAGTGCTCCACTTCGATCTAGCGGGGGGGCGAGAGATACGCAGTATTTT.

The chain joins TRBV7-3 to TRBJ2-3, with D unclear. V lost 3 bases, J lost 6 bases, and 7 bases lay in between. CDR3 length equals 12 residues. Germline loops: CDR1 SGHTA, CDR2 FQGTGA. The CDR3 loop reads CASSFPSDTQYF. As DNA, the CDR3 is TGTGCCAGCAGCTTCCCCTCCGATACGCAGTATTTT.

V gene TRBV12-3 or TRBV12-4 combines with J gene TRBJ1-5, with unresolved D. This CDR3 contains 8 residues. Trimming removed 11 bases at V and 10 bases at J, with 6 bases between. CDR3 DNA sequence: TGTGCCCTTCCCCCCCAGCATTTT. It specifies CALPPQHF.

A single count supports this clonotype. The rearrangement joins TRBV4-3 to TRBJ1-1; 7 bases align to TRBD1. With V trimmed by 1 base and J by 5 bases, 7 bases remained unmatched. CDR1 and CDR2 (germline): LGHNA, YSLEER. The CDR3 sequence is 15 residues long. The CDR3 here is CASSQAWQGGTEAFF. CDR3 nucleotide sequence: TGCGCCAGCAGCCAAGCGTGGCAGGGGGGGACTGAAGCTTTCTTT.

This chain connects TRBV12-3 or TRBV12-4 to TRBJ2-7; D unresolved. The CDR3 is 14 amino acids. Trimming shortened V by 1 base and J by 3 bases, and 10 bases separated the two germline ends. The CDR3 loop reads CASSLGVGNYEQYV. In DNA, the CDR3 is TGTGCCAGCAGTTTAGGGGTAGGAAACTACGAGCAGTACGTC.

The gene calls are TRBV7-9 and TRBJ2-3; D unresolved. Germline V CDR1 and CDR2: SEHNR, FQNEAQ (reference sequence). The CDR3 has 15 residues. V was cut by 1 base and J by 0 bases, with 8 bases left in between. Here the CDR3 reads CASSLDGVSTDTQYF. CDR3 coding DNA: TGTGCCAGCAGCTTAGATGGGGTTAGCACAGATACGCAGTATTTT.

Only a few counts were recorded for this clonotype. This chain connects TRBV9 to TRBJ2-3, with TRBD1 matching over 8 bases. This CDR3 has 18 residues. J lost 2 bases, V lost 4 bases, and 15 bases had no gene match. Germline V lookup: CDR1 SGDLS, CDR2 YYNGEE. The CDR3 sequence is CASSSHPTGTGYTDTQYF. CDR3 sequence (DNA): TGTGCCAGCAGCTCCCACCCCACCGGGACAGGCTACACAGATACGCAGTATTTT.

This clonotype was seen at least ten times. J is TRBJ1-2 and V is TRBV19; no reliable D call. The CDR3 spans 12 residues. V lost 3 bases to trimming and J lost 7 bases, with 9 bases between them. CDR1 and CDR2 from the germline V gene are LNHDA and SQIVND (reference sequence). The CDR3 nucleotides read TGTGCCAGTAGTATCGAAAGGGTTGGCTACACCTTC. Translation gives CASSIERVGYTF.

In this sample, this clonotype turned up a few times. Without the conserved terminal phenylalanine or tryptophan, this CDR3 likely stems from a read error. The DNA is left out, because the CDR3 cannot be placed on it with certainty; the CDR3 is given as TCRdb lists it. The chain carries TRBV5-6 and TRBJ2-3; the D call of TRBD1 is as the table states it, not checked on the DNA. The CDR3 is 13 residues long, counting both termini. CDR1 is SGHDT and CDR2 is YYEEEE in the germline V gene. CDR3 protein: CASSFGGTGASFA.

This clonotype was found a few times. The chain has TRBV2 and TRBJ2-3; D gene uncertain. The CDR3 loop spans 14 amino acids. With 5 bases removed from V and 4 bases from J, the gap between germline ends came to 13 bases. Germline V gives CDR1 SNHLY, CDR2 FYNNEI. DNA for the CDR3: TGTGCCAGCAGTCAATCCTCTACGCCAGATACGCAGTATTTT. It specifies CASSQSSTPDTQYF.

This chain connects TRBV4-1 to TRBJ1-3, with D unclear. Germline V gives CDR1 MGHRA, CDR2 YSYEKL. V was trimmed by 1 base and J by 0 bases, leaving 10 bases between them. CDR3 length equals 16 residues. The CDR3 sequence is CASSQAPSLSGNTIYF. CDR3 bases: TGCGCCAGCAGCCAAGCGCCATCCCTCTCTGGAAACACCATATATTTT.

This clonotype was recorded a few times. The rearrangement links TRBV5-1 to TRBJ2-5; 7 bases fit TRBD1. CDR3 length: 15 amino acids. The V and J ends lost 1 base and 0 bases, in that order; junction bases with no gene match: 3. The germline gives CDR1 SGHRS, CDR2 YFSETQ. Written as DNA, the CDR3 is TGCGCCAGCAGCTTGAGGGGGACAGACCAAGAGACCCAGTACTTC. Translated: CASSLRGTDQETQYF. The full variable domain, with the rest looked up from reference TRBV5-1 and TRBJ2-5, is KAGVTQTPRYLIKTRGQQVTLSCSPISGHRSVSWYQQTPGQGLQFLFEYFSETQRNKGNFPGRFSGRQFSNSRSEMNVSTLELGDSALYLCASSLRGTDQETQYFGPGTRLLVL.

In this sample, this clonotype turned up a few times. CDR3 sequence (DNA): TGTGCCAGCAGTGACTGGAACGTGTACTCTGGAAACACCATATATTTT. Translating it yields CASSDWNVYSGNTIYF. The chain is built from TRBV6-1 and TRBJ1-3, with D hard to call. The CDR3 extends over 16 amino acids. V was pared by 3 bases and J by 0 bases, with 12 bases between. CDR1 and CDR2 (germline): MNHNS, SASEGT.

To note about this clonotype: At one of its ends the junction is not consistent with the germline gene, which may arise from a read error. The V gene is TRBV6-5, the J gene TRBJ2-1; TRBD2 might be the D (5 bases). The germline V gene has CDR1 MNHEY and CDR2 SVGAGI. The CDR3 spans 16 residues. CDR3 bases: TGTGCCAGCAGTTCCCCCTCCGGGGTACAATATGGAGAGCATTTCTTC. This sequence encodes CASSSPSGVQYGEHFF.

This clonotype was found a few times. This rearrangement joins TRBV6-2 or TRBV6-3 to TRBJ2-7, with 10 positions matching TRBD1. The germline CDR1 and CDR2 sequences are MNHEY and SVGEGT. V shed 6 bases and J 6 bases; nucleotides not matched to a gene: 8. This CDR3 region has 14 residues. In nucleotides, the CDR3 is TGTGCCAGCAGCTCCGGGACAGGGGACGGCGAGCAGTACGTC. This translates into CASSSGTGDGEQYV.